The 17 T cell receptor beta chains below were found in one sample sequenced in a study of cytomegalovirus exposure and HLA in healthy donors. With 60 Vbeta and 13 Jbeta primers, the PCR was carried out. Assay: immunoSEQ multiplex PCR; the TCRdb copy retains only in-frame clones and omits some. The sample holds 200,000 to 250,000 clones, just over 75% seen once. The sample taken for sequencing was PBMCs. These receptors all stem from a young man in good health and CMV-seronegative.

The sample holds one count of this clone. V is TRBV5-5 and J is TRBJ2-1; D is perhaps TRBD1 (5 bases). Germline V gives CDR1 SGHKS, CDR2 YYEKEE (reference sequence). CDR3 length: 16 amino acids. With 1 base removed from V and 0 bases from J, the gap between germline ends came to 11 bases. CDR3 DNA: TGTGCCAGCAGCTTGTCCAGGGCAAGCTCCTACAATGAGCAGTTCTTC. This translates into CASSLSRASSYNEQFF.

The CDR3 DNA sequence: TGTGCCAGCAGTTTGTCGGGACTAGATTACAATGAGCAGTTCTTC. Translated, it gives CASSLSGLDYNEQFF. The genes are TRBV27 and TRBJ2-1, with TRBD2 identical over 8 bases. The germline V gene encodes CDR1 MNHEY and CDR2 SMNVEV (reference sequence). There are 15 residues in the CDR3. V trimming: 3 bases; J trimming: 4 bases; junction bases outside the gene matches: 5.

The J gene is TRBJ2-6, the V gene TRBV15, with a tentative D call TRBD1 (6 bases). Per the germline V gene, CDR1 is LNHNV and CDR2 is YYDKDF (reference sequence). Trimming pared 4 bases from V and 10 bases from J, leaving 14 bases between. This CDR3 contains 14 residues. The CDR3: CATSTSGTMNVLTF. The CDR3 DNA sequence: TGTGCCACCAGCACATCAGGGACAATGAACGTCCTGACTTTC.

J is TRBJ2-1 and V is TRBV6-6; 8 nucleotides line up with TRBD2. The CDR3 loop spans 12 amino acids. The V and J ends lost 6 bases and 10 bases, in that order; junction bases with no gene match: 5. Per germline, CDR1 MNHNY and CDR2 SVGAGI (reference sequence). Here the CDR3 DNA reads TGTGCCAGCAGCCGGGGACTAGTAGAGCAGTTCTTC. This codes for CASSRGLVEQFF.

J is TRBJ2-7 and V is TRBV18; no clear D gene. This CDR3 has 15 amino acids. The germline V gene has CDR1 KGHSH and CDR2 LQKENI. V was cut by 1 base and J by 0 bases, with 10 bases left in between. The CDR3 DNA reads TGTGCCAGCTCACCACGTTACACCGACTCCTACGAGCAGTACTTC. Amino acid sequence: CASSPRYTDSYEQYF.

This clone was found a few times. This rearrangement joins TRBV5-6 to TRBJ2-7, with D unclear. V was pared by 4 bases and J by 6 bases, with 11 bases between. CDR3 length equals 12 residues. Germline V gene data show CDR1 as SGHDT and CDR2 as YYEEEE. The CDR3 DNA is TGTGCCAGCAGCCAACTACGTGTCGAGCAGTACTTC. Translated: CASSQLRVEQYF.

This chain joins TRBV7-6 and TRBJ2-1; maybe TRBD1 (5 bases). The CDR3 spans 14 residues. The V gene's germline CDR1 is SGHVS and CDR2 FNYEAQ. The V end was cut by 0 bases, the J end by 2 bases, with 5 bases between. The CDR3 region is CASSLAGAYNEQFF. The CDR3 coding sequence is TGTGCCAGCAGCTTAGCAGGGGCCTACAATGAGCAGTTCTTC.

This chain's CDR3 is CASSEQGAIAQETQYF. In DNA, the CDR3 is TGTGCCAGCAGCGAACAGGGGGCAATAGCCCAAGAGACCCAGTACTTC. The J gene is TRBJ2-5, the V gene TRBV27, with 9 bases identical to TRBD1. This CDR3 is built from 16 residues. Germline V CDR1 and CDR2: MNHEY, SMNVEV (reference sequence). Trimming at V came to 6 bases and at J to 1 base, leaving 9 bases not matched to a gene.

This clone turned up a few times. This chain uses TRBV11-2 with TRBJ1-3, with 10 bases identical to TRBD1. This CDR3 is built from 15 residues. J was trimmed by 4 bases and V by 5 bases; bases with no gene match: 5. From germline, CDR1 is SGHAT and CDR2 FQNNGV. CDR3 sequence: CASSPGTGAGNTIYF. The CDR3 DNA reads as TGTGCCAGCAGCCCCGGGACAGGGGCCGGAAACACCATATATTTT. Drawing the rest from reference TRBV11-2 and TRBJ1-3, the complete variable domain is EAGVAQSPRYKIIEKRQSVAFWCNPISGHATLYWYQQILGQGPKLLIQFQNNGVVDDSQLPKDRFSAERLKGVDSTLKIQPAKLEDSAVYLCASSPGTGAGNTIYFGEGSWLTVV.

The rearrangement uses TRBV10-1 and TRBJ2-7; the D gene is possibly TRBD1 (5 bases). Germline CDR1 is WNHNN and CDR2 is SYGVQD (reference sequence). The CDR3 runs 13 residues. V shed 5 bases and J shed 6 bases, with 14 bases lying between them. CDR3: CASSHHTGREQYF. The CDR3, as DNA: TGCGCCAGCAGTCATCACACAGGTCGCGAGCAGTACTTC.

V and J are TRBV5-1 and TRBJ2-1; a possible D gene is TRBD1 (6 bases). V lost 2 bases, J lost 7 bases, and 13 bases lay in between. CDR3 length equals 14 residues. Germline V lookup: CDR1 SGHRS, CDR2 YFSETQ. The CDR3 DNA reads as TGCGCCAGCAGCTTTGAAACGGACAGAAATGAGCAGTTCTTC. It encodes CASSFETDRNEQFF.

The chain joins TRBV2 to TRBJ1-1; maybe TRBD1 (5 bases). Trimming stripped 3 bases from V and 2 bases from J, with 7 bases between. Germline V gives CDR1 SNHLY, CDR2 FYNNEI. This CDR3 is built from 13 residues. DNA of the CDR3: TGTGCCAGCAGTGACAGGGTCAACACTGAAGCTTTCTTT. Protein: CASSDRVNTEAFF.

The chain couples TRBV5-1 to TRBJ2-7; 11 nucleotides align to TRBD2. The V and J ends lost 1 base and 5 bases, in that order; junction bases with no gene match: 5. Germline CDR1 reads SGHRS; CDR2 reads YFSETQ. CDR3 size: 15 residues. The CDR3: CASSLKTSGSNEQYF. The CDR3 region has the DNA TGCGCCAGCAGCTTGAAAACTAGCGGGAGTAACGAGCAGTACTTC.

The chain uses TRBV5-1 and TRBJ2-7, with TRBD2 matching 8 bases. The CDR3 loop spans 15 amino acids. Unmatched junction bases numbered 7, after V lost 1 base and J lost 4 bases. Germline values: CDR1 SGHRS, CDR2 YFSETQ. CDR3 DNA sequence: TGCGCCAGCAGCTTGACCAGCGGGAGAACGTACGAGCAGTACTTC. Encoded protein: CASSLTSGRTYEQYF. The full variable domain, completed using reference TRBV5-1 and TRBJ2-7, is KAGVTQTPRYLIKTRGQQVTLSCSPISGHRSVSWYQQTPGQGLQFLFEYFSETQRNKGNFPGRFSGRQFSNSRSEMNVSTLELGDSALYLCASSLTSGRTYEQYFGPGTRLTVT.

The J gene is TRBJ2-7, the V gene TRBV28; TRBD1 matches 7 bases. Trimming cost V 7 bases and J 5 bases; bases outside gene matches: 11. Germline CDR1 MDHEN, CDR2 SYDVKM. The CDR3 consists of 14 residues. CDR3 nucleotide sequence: TGTGCCAGCAACATACCGGGACAGAGACACGAGCAGTACTTC. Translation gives CASNIPGQRHEQYF.

The CDR3 loop reads CASSRPGTGVPDTQYF. Here the CDR3 DNA reads TGCGCCAGCAGTCGGCCCGGGACAGGGGTTCCGGATACGCAGTATTTT. The chain recombines TRBV4-1 with TRBJ2-3; 10 bases are shared with TRBD1. The CDR3 covers 16 residues. After removal of 6 bases from V and 6 bases from J, the junction contained 12 bases not matched to a gene. Germline V gene sequence: CDR1 MGHRA, CDR2 YSYEKL.

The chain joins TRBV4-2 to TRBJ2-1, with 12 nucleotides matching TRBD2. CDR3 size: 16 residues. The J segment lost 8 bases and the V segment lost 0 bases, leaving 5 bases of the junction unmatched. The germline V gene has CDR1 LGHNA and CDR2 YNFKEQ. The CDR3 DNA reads TGTGCCAGCAGCCAAGAACTAGCGGGAGGAGCCGATGAGCAGTTCTTC. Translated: CASSQELAGGADEQFF.